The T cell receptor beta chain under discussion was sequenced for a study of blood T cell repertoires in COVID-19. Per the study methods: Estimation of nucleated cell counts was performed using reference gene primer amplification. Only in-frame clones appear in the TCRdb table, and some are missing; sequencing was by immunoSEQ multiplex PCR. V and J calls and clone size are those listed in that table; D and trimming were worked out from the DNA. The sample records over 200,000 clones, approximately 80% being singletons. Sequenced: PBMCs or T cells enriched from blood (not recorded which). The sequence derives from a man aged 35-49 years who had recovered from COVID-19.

CDR3 in amino acids: CASRTRLAPSQFHEQFF. For the CDR3, the DNA is TGTGCCAGCAGGACGAGACTAGCCCCATCCCAATTCCATGAGCAGTTCTTC. The chain has TRBV28 and TRBJ2-1; 7 bases align to TRBD2. V gave up 6 bases and J gave up 8 bases; unmatched junction bases: 19. The CDR3 contains 17 residues. Looked up from germline, CDR1 is MDHEN and CDR2 is SYDVKM.